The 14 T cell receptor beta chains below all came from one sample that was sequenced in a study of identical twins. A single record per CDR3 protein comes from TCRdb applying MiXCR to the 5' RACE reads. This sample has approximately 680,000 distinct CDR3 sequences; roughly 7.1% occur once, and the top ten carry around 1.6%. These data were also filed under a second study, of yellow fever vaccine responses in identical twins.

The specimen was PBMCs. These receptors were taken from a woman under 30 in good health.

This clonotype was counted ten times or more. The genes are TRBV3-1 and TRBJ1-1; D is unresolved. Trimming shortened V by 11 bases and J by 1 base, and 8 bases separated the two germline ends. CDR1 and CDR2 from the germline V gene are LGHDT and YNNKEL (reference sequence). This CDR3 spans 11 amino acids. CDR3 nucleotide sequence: TGTGCCTGCTCAGGGAACACTGAAGCTTTCTTT. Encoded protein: CACSGNTEAFF. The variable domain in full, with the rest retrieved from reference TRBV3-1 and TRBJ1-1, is DTAVSQTPKYLVTQMGNDKSIKCEQNLGHDTMYWYKQDSKKFLKIMFSYNNKELIINETVPNRFSPKSPDKAHLNLHINSLELGDSAVYFCACSGNTEAFFGQGTRLTVV.

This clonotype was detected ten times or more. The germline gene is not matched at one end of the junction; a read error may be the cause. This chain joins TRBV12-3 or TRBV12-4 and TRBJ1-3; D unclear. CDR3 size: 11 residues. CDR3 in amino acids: CASSLGSRRGF. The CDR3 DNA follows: TGTGCCAGCAGTTTAGGGAGCAGAAGAGGGTTT.

The DNA for the CDR3 is TGTGCCAGCAGTATAATGGCTAGCGGAAGCACAGATACGCAGTATTTT. Translated, it gives CASSIMASGSTDTQYF. The rearrangement joins TRBV13 to TRBJ2-3; 7 bases line up with TRBD2. From germline, CDR1 is PRHDT and CDR2 FYEKMQ (reference sequence). The length of the CDR3 is 16 residues. The V gene end was trimmed by 6 bases and the J gene end by 0 bases; junction bases not matched to a gene: 9.

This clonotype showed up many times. The CDR3 DNA reads TGCGCCAGCAGCCAAGTGGAGGGAGGACGATATGAGCAGTACTTC. Amino acids: CASSQVEGGRYEQYF. The J gene is TRBJ2-7, the V gene TRBV4-1; maybe TRBD2 (6 bases). V lost 1 base and J lost 7, with 17 bases in between. The CDR3 has 15 amino acids. CDR1 is MGHRA and CDR2 is YSYEKL in the germline V gene.

The CDR3 loop is CASSSGVTLGEQYF. The CDR3 DNA sequence: TGTGCCAGCTCGTCGGGGGTGACCCTGGGCGAGCAGTACTTC. The J gene is TRBJ2-7, the V gene TRBV18, with D maybe TRBD2 (6 bases). The CDR3 runs to 14 residues. Trimming cost V 6 bases and J 6 bases, with 18 bases left between them. Per the germline V gene, CDR1 is KGHSH and CDR2 is LQKENI.

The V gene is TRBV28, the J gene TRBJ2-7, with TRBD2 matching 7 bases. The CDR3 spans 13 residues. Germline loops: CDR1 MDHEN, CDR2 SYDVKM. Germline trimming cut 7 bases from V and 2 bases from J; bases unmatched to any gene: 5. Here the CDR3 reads CASKLASPYEQYF. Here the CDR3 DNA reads TGTGCCAGCAAACTAGCGAGTCCCTACGAGCAGTACTTC.

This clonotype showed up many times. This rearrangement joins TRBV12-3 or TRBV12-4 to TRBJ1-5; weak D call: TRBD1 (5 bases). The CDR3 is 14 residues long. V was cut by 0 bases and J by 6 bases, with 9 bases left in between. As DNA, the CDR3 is TGTGCCAGCAGTTTAGCGTTCGGGGGTCAGCCCCAGCATTTT. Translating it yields CASSLAFGGQPQHF.

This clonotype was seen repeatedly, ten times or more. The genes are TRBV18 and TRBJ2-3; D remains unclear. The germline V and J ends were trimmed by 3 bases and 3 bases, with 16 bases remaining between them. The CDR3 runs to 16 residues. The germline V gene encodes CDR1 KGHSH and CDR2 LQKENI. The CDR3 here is CASSPQDGVATDTQYF. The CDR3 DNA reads TGTGCCAGCTCACCCCAAGATGGGGTCGCGACAGATACGCAGTATTTT.

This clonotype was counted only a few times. The CDR3 bases are TGTGCCAGCAGCCACTCGGTAGTCCCGAACACTGAAGCTTTCTTT. Residues: CASSHSVVPNTEAFF. The J gene is TRBJ1-1, the V gene TRBV6-5; D is undetermined. The V end was cut by 6 bases, the J end by 1 base, with 15 bases between. This CDR3 has 15 residues. Germline assignment: CDR1 MNHEY and CDR2 SVGAGI.

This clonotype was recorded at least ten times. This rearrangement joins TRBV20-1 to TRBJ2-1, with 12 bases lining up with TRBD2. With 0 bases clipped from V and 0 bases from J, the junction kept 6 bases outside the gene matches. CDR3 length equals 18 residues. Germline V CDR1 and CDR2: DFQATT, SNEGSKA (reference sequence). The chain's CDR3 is CSARDRTSGVPSYNEQFF. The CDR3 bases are TGCAGTGCTAGAGACCGGACTAGCGGGGTGCCCTCCTACAATGAGCAGTTCTTC.

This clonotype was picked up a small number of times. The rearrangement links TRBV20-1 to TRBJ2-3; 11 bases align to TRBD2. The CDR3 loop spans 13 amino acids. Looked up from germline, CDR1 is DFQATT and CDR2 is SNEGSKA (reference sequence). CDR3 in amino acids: CSILAGGPDTQYF. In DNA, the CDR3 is TGCAGCATTTTAGCGGGGGGGCCGGATACGCAGTATTTT.

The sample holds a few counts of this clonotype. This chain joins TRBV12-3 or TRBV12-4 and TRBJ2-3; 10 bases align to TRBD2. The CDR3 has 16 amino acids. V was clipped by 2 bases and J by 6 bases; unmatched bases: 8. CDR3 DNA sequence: TGTGCCAGCAGTTTATTTCCTAGCGGGGGCAGCGATACGCAGTATTTT. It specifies CASSLFPSGGSDTQYF.

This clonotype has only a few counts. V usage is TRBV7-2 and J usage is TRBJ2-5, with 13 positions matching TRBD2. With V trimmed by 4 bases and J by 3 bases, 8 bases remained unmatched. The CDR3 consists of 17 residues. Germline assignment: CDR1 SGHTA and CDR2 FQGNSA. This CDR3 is CASSSPTSGGREETQYF. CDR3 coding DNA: TGTGCCAGCAGCTCCCCGACTAGCGGGGGGCGGGAAGAGACCCAGTACTTC.

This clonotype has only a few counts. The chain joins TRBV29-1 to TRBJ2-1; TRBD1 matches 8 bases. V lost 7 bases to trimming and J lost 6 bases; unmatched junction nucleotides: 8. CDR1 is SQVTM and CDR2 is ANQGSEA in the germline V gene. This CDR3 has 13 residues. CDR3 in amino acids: CSDVLTGANEQFF. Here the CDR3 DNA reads TGCAGCGACGTACTGACAGGGGCCAATGAGCAGTTCTTC.